The present T cell receptor beta chain was sequenced within a study of breast tumors, draining lymph nodes, adjacent tissues. The study, taken as a whole, reports: That most tumor T cells come from lymph nodes remained unproven. Tumor repertoires ranked between lymph nodes and nontumor tissue in diversity, with V and J gene preferences.

The table lists this clonotype with many counts. Its antigen is undetermined. TCRdb ran MiXCR on the multiplex PCR reads and lists one entry per CDR3 protein. The data hold about 14,000 distinct CDR3 sequences, with about three fifths observed a single time. This CDR3 has 14 amino acids. Trimming left V 5 bases short and J 1 base short, with 12 bases between. CDR1 and CDR2 (germline): SGHRS, YFSETQ. The rearrangement joins TRBV5-1 to TRBJ1-1, with D tentatively TRBD1 (6 bases). This TCR came from a female donor with breast cancer. Some clones in this sample may be carry-over from other donors' samples. Specimen: tumor-adjacent breast tissue. CDR3 loop: CASRSGQSNTEAFF. CDR3 nucleotide sequence: TGCGCCAGCAGGTCCGGACAGTCGAACACTGAAGCTTTCTTT. The full variable domain, with the rest looked up from reference TRBV5-1 and TRBJ1-1, is KAGVTQTPRYLIKTRGQQVTLSCSPISGHRSVSWYQQTPGQGLQFLFEYFSETQRNKGNFPGRFSGRQFSNSRSEMNVSTLELGDSALYLCASRSGQSNTEAFFGQGTRLTVV.